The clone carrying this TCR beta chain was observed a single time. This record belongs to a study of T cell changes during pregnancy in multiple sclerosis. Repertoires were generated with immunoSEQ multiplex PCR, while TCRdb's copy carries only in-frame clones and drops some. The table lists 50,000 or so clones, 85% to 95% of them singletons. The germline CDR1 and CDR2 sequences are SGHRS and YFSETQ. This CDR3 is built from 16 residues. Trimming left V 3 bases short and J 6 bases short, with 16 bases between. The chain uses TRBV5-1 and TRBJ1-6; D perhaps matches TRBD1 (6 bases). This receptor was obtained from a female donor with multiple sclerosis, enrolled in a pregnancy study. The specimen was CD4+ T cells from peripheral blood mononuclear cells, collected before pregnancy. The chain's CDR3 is CASSSNRVGANSPLHF. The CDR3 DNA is TGCGCCAGCAGCTCCAACAGGGTCGGGGCTAATTCACCCCTCCACTTT.